This is a list of T cell receptor beta chains from one sample in a study of blood T cell repertoires in COVID-19. Libraries were prepared by immunoSEQ multiplex PCR; TCRdb keeps only in-frame clonotypes and omits some of them. This table has around 250,000 clones, over 80% appearing once. Sequences were obtained from peripheral blood. Every receptor here comes from a woman in her thirties or forties who had recovered from COVID-19. The conserved cysteine and the conserved F or W are not part of the CDR3 here.

V	J	CDR3
TRBV6-5	TRBJ1-4	ASSYSREANEKLF
TRBV18	TRBJ2-5	ASSPQGAGETQY
TRBV5-1	TRBJ2-2	ASSLGQRGELF
TRBV19	TRBJ2-5	ASSPRTEETQY
TRBV6-5	TRBJ1-1	ASSLGQGYTEAF
TRBV6-5	TRBJ1-4	ASSTGRANEKLF
TRBV24-1	TRBJ1-2	ATSMPGQGEYGYT
TRBV4-1	TRBJ2-1	ASSQGWGQVYNEQF
TRBV6-5	TRBJ2-1	ASSSTSKDEQF
TRBV5-6	TRBJ2-5	ASSLSGVRGKETQY
TRBV11-2	TRBJ2-3	ASSLRSGRSTDTQY
TRBV30	TRBJ2-3	AWSEGQGTDTQY
TRBV10-2	TRBJ2-4	ASSVRQAWTLSKNIQY
TRBV5-1	TRBJ1-4	ASSPGDIATNEKLF
TRBV28	TRBJ1-2	ASSLQGGQGEGYGYT
TRBV6-5	TRBJ1-1	ASRGPRPNTEAF
TRBV10-3	TRBJ1-2	AISLIPGQGYGYT
TRBV12-3/TRBV12-4	TRBJ1-6	ATAETDNSPLH
TRBV30	TRBJ1-4	AWSLQTVREKLF
TRBV30	TRBJ2-5	AWSGVALQETQY
TRBV27	TRBJ2-7	ASKLVGAGAERGSYEQY
TRBV27	TRBJ2-1	ASRTVYNEQF
TRBV19	TRBJ1-6	ASRAPGTDRGSPLH
TRBV4-1	TRBJ2-7	ASSQDRTYEQY
TRBV14	TRBJ2-2	ASSRGGPNLPGELF
TRBV6-5	TRBJ1-5	ASSYSGGRGQPQH
TRBV5-1	TRBJ1-2	ASSREGQGQDYT
TRBV28	TRBJ1-6	ASSRAGSSYNSPLH
TRBV6-5	TRBJ2-1	ASIRDRVYNEQF
TRBV2	TRBJ1-5	ASSGTGTSQPQH
TRBV5-1	TRBJ2-7	ASSWTGSEQY
TRBV4-1	TRBJ1-3	ASSQDGSGTGYSGNTIY
TRBV19	TRBJ2-3	ASSRDRASTDTQY
TRBV3-1/TRBV3-2	TRBJ1-5	ASSPSGGEQPQH
TRBV19	TRBJ2-3	ASSSGGFTDTQY
TRBV5-1	TRBJ2-5	ASSDFRQARETQY
TRBV5-1	TRBJ2-2	ASSPGTNTGELF
TRBV15	TRBJ2-3	ATSLKRWTDTQY
TRBV12-5	TRBJ1-2	ASGFSGTAVPSNYGYT
TRBV4-1	TRBJ1-1	ASSQDDRANTEAF
TRBV7-2	TRBJ1-2	ASSLVSLNIGYT
TRBV20-1	TRBJ1-2	SASRGTPTNYGYT
TRBV5-1	TRBJ2-1	ASRGLAAYNEQF